Sequencing of this TCR beta chain was carried out in a study of blood T cell repertoires in COVID-19. V lost 5 bases and J 4 bases, leaving 10 bases between the germline ends. Germline V CDR1 and CDR2: SGHRS, YFSETQ. The CDR3 runs 13 residues. Profiling relied on immunoSEQ multiplex PCR, and the TCRdb table lists in-frame clones only, not all of them. This sample has 250,000 to 300,000 clones; roughly nine tenths occur once, and the top ten carry around 12%. Material: peripheral blood. The sequence derives from a woman aged 25 to 39 with COVID-19, enrolled during active disease. The chain uses TRBV5-1 and TRBJ2-1; D is ambiguous. The CDR3: CASSRIGYNEQFF. CDR3 in DNA: TGCGCCAGCAGTAGGATCGGGTACAATGAGCAGTTCTTC.